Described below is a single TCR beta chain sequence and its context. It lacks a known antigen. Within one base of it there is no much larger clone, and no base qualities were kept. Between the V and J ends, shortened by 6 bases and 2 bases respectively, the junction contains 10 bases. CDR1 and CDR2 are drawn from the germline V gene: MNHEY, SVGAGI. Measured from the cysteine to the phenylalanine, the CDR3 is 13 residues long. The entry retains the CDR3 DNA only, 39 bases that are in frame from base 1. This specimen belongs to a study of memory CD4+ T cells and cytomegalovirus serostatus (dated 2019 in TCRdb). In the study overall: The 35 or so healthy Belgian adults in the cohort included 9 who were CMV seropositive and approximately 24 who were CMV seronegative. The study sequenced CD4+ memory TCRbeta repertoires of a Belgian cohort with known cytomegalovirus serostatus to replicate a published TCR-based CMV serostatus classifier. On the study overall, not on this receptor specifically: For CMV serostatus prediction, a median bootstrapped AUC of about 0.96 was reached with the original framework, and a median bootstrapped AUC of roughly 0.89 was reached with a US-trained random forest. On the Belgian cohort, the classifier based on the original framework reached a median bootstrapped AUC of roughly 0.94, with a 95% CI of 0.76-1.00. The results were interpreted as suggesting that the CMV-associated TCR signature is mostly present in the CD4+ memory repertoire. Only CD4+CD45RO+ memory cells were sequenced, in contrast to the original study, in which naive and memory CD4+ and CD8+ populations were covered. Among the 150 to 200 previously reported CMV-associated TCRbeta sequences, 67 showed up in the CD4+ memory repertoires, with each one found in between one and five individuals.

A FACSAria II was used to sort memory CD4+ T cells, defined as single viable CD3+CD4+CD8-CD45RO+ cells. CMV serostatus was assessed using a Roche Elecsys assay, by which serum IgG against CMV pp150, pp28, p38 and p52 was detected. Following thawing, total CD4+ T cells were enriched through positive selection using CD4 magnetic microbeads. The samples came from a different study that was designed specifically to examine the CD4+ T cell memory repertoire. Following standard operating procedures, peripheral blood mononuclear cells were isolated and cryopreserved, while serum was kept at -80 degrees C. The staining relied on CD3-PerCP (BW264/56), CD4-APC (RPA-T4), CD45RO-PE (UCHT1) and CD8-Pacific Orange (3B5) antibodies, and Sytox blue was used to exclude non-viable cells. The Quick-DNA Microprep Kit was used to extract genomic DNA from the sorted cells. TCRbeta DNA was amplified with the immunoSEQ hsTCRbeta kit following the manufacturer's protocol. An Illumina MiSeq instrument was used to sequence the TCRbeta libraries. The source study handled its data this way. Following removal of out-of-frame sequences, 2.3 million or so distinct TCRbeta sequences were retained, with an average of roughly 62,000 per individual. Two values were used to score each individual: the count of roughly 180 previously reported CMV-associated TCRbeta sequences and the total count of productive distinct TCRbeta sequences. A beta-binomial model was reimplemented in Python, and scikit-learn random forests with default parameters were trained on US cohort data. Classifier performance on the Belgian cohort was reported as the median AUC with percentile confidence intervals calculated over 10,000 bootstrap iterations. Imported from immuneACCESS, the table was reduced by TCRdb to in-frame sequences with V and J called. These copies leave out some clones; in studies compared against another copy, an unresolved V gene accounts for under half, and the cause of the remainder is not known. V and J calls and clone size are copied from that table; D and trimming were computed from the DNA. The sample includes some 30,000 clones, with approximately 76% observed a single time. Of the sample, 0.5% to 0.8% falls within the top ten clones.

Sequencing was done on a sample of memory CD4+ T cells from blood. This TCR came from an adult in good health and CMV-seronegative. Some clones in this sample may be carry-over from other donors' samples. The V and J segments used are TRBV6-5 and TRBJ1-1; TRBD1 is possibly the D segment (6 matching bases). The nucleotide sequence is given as TGTGCCAGCAGACGACAGGTCAACACTGAAGCTTTCTTT. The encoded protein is CASRRQVNTEAFF.